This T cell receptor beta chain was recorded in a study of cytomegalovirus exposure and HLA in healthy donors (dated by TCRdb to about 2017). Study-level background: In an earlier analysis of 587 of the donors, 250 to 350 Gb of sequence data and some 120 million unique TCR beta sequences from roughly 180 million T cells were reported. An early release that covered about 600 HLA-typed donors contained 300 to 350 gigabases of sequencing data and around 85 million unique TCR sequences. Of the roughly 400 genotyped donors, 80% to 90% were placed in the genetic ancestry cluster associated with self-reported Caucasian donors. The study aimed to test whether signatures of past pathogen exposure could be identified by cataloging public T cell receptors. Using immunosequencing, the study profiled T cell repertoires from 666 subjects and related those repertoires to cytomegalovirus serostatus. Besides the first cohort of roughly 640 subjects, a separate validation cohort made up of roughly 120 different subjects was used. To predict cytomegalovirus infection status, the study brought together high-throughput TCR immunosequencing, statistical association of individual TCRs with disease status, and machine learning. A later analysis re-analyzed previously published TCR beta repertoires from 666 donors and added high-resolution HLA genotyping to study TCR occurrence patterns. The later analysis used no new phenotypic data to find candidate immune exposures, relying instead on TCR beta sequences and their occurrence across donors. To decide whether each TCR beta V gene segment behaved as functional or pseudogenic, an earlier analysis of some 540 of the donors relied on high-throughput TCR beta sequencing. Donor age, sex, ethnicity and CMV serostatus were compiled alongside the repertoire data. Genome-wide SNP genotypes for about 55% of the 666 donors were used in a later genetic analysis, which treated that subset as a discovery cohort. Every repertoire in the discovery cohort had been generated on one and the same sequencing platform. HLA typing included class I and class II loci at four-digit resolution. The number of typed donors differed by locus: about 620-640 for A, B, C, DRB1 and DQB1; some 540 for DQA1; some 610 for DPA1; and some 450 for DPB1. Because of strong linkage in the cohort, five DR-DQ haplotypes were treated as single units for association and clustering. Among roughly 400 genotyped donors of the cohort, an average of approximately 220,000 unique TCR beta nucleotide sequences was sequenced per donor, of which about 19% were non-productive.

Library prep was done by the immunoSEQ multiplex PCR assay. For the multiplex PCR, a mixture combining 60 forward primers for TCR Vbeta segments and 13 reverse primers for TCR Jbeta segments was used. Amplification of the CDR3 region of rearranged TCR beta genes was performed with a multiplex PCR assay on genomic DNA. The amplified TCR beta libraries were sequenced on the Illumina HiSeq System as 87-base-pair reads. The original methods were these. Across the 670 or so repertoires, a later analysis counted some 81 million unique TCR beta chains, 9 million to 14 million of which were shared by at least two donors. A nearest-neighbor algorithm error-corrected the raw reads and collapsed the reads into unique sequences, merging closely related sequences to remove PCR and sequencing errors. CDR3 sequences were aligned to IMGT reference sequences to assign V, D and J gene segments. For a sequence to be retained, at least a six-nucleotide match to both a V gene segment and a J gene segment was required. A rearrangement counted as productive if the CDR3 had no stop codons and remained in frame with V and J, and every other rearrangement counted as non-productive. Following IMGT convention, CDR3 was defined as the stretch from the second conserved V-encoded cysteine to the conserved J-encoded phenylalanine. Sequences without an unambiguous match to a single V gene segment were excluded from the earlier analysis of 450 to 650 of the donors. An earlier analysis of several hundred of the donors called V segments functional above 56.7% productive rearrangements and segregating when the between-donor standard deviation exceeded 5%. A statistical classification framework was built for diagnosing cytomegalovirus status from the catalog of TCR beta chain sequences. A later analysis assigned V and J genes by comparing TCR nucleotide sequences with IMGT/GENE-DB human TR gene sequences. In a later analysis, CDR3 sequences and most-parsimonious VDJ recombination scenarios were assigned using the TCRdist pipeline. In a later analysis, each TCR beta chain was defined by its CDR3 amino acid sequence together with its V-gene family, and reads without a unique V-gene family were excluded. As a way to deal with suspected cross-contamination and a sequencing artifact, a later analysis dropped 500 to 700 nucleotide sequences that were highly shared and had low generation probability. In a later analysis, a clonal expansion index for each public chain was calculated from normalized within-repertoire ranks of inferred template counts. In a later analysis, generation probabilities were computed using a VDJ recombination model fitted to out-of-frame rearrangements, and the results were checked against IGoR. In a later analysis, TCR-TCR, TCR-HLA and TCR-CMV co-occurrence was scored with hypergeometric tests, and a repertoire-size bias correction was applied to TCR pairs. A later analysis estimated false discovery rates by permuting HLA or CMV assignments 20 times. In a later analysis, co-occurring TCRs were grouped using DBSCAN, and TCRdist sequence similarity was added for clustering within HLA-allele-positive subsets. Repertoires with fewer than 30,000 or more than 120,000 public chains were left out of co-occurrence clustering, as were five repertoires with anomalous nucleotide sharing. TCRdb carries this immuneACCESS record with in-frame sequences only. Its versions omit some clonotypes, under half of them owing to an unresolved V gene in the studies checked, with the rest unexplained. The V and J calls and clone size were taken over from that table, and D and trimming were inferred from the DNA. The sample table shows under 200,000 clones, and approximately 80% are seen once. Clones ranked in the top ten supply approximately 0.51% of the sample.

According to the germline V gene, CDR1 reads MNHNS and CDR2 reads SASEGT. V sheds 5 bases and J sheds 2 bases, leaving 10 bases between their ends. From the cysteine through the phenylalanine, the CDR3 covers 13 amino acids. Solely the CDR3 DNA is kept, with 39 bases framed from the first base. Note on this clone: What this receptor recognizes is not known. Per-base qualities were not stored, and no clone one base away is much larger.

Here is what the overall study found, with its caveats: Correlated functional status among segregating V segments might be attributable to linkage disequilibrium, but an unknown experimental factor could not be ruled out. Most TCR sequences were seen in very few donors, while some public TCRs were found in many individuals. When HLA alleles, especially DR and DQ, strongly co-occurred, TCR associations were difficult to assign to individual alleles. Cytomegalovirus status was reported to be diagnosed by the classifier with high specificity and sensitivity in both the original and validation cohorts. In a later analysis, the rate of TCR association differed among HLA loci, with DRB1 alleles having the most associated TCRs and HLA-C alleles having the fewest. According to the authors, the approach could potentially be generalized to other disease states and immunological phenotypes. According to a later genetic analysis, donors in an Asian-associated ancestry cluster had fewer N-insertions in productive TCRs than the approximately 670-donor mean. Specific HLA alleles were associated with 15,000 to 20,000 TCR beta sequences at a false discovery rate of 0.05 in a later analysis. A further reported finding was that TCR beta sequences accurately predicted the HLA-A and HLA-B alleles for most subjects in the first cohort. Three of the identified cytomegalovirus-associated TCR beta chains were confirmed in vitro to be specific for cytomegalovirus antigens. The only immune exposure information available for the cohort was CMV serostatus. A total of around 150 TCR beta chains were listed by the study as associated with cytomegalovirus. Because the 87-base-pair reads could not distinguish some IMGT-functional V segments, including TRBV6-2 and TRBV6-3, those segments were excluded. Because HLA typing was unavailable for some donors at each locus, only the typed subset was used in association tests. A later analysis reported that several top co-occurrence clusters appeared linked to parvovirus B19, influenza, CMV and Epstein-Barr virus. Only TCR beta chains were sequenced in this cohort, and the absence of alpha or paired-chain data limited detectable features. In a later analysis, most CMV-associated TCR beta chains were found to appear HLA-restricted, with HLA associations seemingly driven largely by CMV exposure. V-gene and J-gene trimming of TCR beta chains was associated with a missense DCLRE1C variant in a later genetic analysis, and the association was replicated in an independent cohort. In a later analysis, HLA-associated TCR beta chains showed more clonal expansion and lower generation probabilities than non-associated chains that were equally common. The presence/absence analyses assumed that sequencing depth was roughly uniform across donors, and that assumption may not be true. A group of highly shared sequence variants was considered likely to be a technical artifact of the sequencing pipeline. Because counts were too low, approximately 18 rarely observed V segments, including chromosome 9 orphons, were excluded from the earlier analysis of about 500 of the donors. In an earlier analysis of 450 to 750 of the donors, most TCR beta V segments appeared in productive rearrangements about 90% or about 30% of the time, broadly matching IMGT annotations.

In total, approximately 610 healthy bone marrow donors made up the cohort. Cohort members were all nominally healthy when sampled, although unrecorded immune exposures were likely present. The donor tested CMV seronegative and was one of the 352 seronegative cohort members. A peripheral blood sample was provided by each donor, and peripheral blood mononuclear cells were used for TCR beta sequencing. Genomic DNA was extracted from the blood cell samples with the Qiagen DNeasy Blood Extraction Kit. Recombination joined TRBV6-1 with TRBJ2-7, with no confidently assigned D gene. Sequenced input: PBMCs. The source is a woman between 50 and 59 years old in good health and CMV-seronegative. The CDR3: CASSTQEAYEQYF. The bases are TGTGCCAGCAGTACCCAGGAAGCCTACGAGCAGTACTTC.